Each of the 29 T cell receptor beta chains below was sequenced from the same sample in a study of CD8 T cells in ankylosing spondylitis. TCRdb re-called the 5' RACE reads through MiXCR, storing one row per CDR3 protein. The data hold nearly 350,000 distinct CDR3 sequences, with about 15% observed a single time. Sequencing was done on a sample of blood, either unsorted or a sorted T cell fraction (not recorded which). The receptors originated from a male donor with ankylosing spondylitis or in good health (not recorded which).

This clonotype showed up just a few times. The rearrangement uses TRBV12-3 or TRBV12-4 and TRBJ1-1; D unresolved. V lost 3 bases to trimming and J lost 0 bases, with 11 bases between them. The CDR3 contains 15 residues. The CDR3 DNA is TGTGCCAGCAGTTTGAGGCCTGACATGAACACTGAAGCTTTCTTT. Translation gives CASSLRPDMNTEAFF.

The table lists this clonotype with a few counts. The CDR3 nucleotides are TGTGCCAGCGGGGAGGGACGACGAAGGACCCAGTACTTC. It codes for CASGEGRRRTQYF. This sequence joins TRBV6-1 and TRBJ2-5; 7 nucleotides agree with TRBD2. Germline V gives CDR1 MNHNS, CDR2 SASEGT. CDR3 size: 13 residues. V shed 8 bases, J shed 7 bases, and the junction held 10 bases outside the gene matches.

This clonotype was picked up a small number of times. The chain carries TRBV5-1 and TRBJ2-7; D is tentatively TRBD1 or TRBD2 (6 bases each). Between the trimmed V and J ends, which lost 5 bases and 6 bases, there was a span of 18 bases. This CDR3 spans 14 amino acids. Germline CDR1 SGHRS, CDR2 YFSETQ. The CDR3 sequence is CASRVGGGISEQYF. The CDR3 nucleotides read TGCGCCAGCAGGGTCGGAGGGGGAATTAGCGAGCAGTACTTC. The whole variable domain, remainder taken from reference TRBV5-1 and TRBJ2-7, is KAGVTQTPRYLIKTRGQQVTLSCSPISGHRSVSWYQQTPGQGLQFLFEYFSETQRNKGNFPGRFSGRQFSNSRSEMNVSTLELGDSALYLCASRVGGGISEQYFGPGTRLTVT.

The V and J genes are TRBV7-9 and TRBJ1-5; D not resolved. The CDR3 loop spans 14 amino acids. The V end lost 0 bases, the J end lost 4 bases, and 7 bases lay between the germline ends. The germline gives CDR1 SEHNR, CDR2 FQNEAQ (reference sequence). The CDR3 DNA reads TGTGCCAGCAGCTTAGCAGGTGTGAATCAGCCCCAGCATTTT. This sequence encodes CASSLAGVNQPQHF.

The chain recombines TRBV5-1 with TRBJ2-3; no definite D call. V was trimmed by 2 bases and J by 0 bases, leaving 7 bases between them. The V gene's germline CDR1 is SGHRS and CDR2 YFSETQ. The CDR3 contains 14 residues. In DNA form, the CDR3 reads TGCGCCAGCAGCTTAACTGTTAGCACAGATACGCAGTATTTT. Residues: CASSLTVSTDTQYF.

This clonotype was counted only a few times. The chain employs TRBV5-1 and TRBJ2-1, with D hard to call. The CDR3 totals 12 residues. Trimming took off 2 bases at V and 7 bases at J, with 7 bases between the two ends. Germline V gene data show CDR1 as SGHRS and CDR2 as YFSETQ. CDR3 nucleotides: TGCGCCAGCAGCTTCCGCGATAATGAGCAGTTCTTC. This translates into CASSFRDNEQFF.

At least ten counts were recorded for this clonotype. The germline gene is not matched at one end of the junction; a read error may be the cause. J is TRBJ2-3 and V is TRBV10-1; no definite D call. Germline V gives CDR1 WNHNN, CDR2 SYGVQD (reference sequence). The CDR3 has 11 amino acids. The CDR3 loop reads CASSETDTQYF. DNA of the CDR3: TGTGCCAGCAGTGAAACAGATACGCAGTATTTT.

This clonotype was seen at least ten times. The chain joins TRBV12-3 or TRBV12-4 to TRBJ2-2; no clear D gene. V lost 1 base and J 5 bases, leaving 8 bases between the germline ends. This CDR3 contains 14 residues. CDR3 in DNA: TGTGCCAGCAGTTTAGACTTGCGGACCGGGGAGCTGTTTTTT. Amino acid sequence: CASSLDLRTGELFF.

This clonotype turned up a few times. The gene calls are TRBV29-1 and TRBJ2-2; TRBD1 matches at 12 bases. The V segment lost 6 bases and the J segment 7 bases; nucleotides outside the gene matches: 6. This CDR3 is 14 amino acids long. Germline V gene sequence: CDR1 SQVTM, CDR2 ANQGSEA. The DNA for the CDR3 is TGCAGCGTGGGACAGGGGGCCCAGTACGGGGAGCTGTTTTTT. This translates into CSVGQGAQYGELFF.

Many counts were recorded for this clonotype. This sequence joins TRBV5-6 and TRBJ2-3, with 12 bases lining up with TRBD2. This CDR3 has 17 residues. Germline loops: CDR1 SGHDT, CDR2 YYEEEE. V gave up 3 bases and J gave up 5 bases; unmatched junction bases: 10. The CDR3 region is CASSSKTTSGRLDTQYF. CDR3 DNA: TGTGCCAGCAGCTCCAAAACGACTAGCGGGAGATTAGATACGCAGTATTTT.

V usage is TRBV28 and J usage is TRBJ2-7; D unresolved. V lost 2 bases, J lost 2 bases, and 13 bases lay in between. This CDR3 is built from 15 residues. Per germline, CDR1 MDHEN and CDR2 SYDVKM. This chain's CDR3 is CASSLPLTSPYEQYF. For the CDR3, the DNA is TGTGCCAGCAGTTTACCCCTTACCTCCCCCTACGAGCAGTACTTC. Full variable domain (rest looked up from reference TRBV28 and TRBJ2-7): DVKVTQSSRYLVKRTGEKVFLECVQDMDHENMFWYRQDPGLGLRLIYFSYDVKMKEKGDIPEGYSVSREKKERFSLILESASTNQTSMYLCASSLPLTSPYEQYFGPGTRLTVT.

This chain uses TRBV20-1 with TRBJ2-3; D assignment may be TRBD1 or TRBD2 (5 bases each). V was cut by 3 bases and J by 0 bases, with 16 bases left in between. CDR1 and CDR2 (germline): DFQATT, SNEGSKA (reference sequence). CDR3 length: 16 amino acids. The CDR3 nucleotides read TGCAGTGCTAGTCCCCGTACGGGGCCTAGCACAGATACGCAGTATTTT. Translated: CSASPRTGPSTDTQYF.

In this sample, this clonotype turned up a few times. This chain uses TRBV5-6 with TRBJ1-1, with D tentatively TRBD1 (6 bases). Germline assignment: CDR1 SGHDT and CDR2 YYEEEE. V lost 0 bases and J lost 1, with 10 bases in between. The CDR3 is 15 amino acids. The CDR3 loop reads CASSLVKQGNTEAFF. The CDR3 coding sequence is TGTGCCAGCAGCTTGGTAAAACAGGGGAACACTGAAGCTTTCTTT.

This sequence joins TRBV4-2 and TRBJ1-5; D is unresolved. V was pared by 10 bases and J by 2 bases, with 18 bases between. Germline-derived CDR1 and CDR2 are LGHNA and YNFKEQ. The CDR3 has 15 amino acids. CDR3 region: CAMGPGLGRNQPQHF. In nucleotides, the CDR3 is TGTGCCATGGGCCCCGGGCTCGGTCGCAATCAGCCCCAGCATTTT.

The chain couples TRBV5-4 to TRBJ1-1, with 7 bases fitting TRBD1. Trimming took 2 bases from V and 2 from J; bases not matched to a gene: 3. The CDR3 runs to 14 residues. Per germline, CDR1 SGHNT and CDR2 YYREEE (reference sequence). The CDR3 sequence: CASSFWDRNTEAFF. In nucleotides, the CDR3 is TGTGCCAGCAGCTTTTGGGACAGAAACACTGAAGCTTTCTTT.

This clonotype has ten or more counts. The chain joins TRBV5-1 to TRBJ1-2; the D is unclear. Germline-derived CDR1 and CDR2 are SGHRS and YFSETQ. The length of the CDR3 is 13 residues. V was cut by 0 bases and J by 1 base, with 4 bases left in between. The CDR3 protein is CASSLDSNYGYTF. CDR3 DNA sequence: TGCGCCAGCAGCTTGGACAGTAACTATGGCTACACCTTC.

A few counts support this clonotype. This chain links TRBV5-1 with TRBJ1-1, with TRBD1 as a possible D gene (5 bases). The CDR3 extends over 13 amino acids. V lost 2 bases and J lost 5, with 10 bases in between. In germline, CDR1 is SGHRS, CDR2 YFSETQ. The CDR3 here is CASSFLEGTEAFF. For the CDR3, the DNA is TGCGCCAGCAGCTTCTTAGAGGGGACTGAAGCTTTCTTT.

The chain carries TRBV24-1 and TRBJ2-5; TRBD1 matches at 9 bases. The J segment lost 7 bases and the V segment lost 3 bases, leaving 5 bases of the junction unmatched. The germline CDR1 and CDR2 sequences are KGHDR and SFDVKD. The CDR3 extends over 14 amino acids. The CDR3 loop is CATSDPTGGGTQYF. CDR3 bases: TGTGCCACCAGTGATCCGACAGGGGGGGGGACCCAGTACTTC.

This clonotype turned up a few times. The chain combines TRBV6-4 with TRBJ2-7; D is unclear. V lost 2 bases and J 4 bases, leaving 12 bases between the germline ends. The germline CDR1 and CDR2 sequences are MRHNA and SNTAGT. The length of the CDR3 is 14 residues. CDR3 sequence reads: CASSDVDPCYEQYF. The CDR3 nucleotides are TGTGCCAGCAGTGACGTCGACCCGTGTTACGAGCAGTACTTC.

This clonotype has just a few counts. The chain carries TRBV7-8 and TRBJ2-7, with D unresolved. This CDR3 has 13 amino acids. Germline V gene data show CDR1 as SGHVS and CDR2 as FQNEAQ. The V end lost 7 bases, the J end lost 7 bases, and 17 bases lay between the germline ends. The CDR3 DNA follows: TGTGCCAGCACAAAGACCGGAGCGAGGGAGCAGTACTTC. It specifies CASTKTGAREQYF.

The rearrangement joins TRBV3-1 to TRBJ1-2, with TRBD1 identical over 8 bases. The CDR3 totals 15 residues. From germline, CDR1 is LGHDT and CDR2 YNNKEL (reference sequence). V trimming: 7 bases; J trimming: 3 bases; junction bases outside the gene matches: 10. The CDR3 spells CASTPGQGLYYGYTF. The CDR3 DNA reads as TGTGCCAGCACCCCTGGACAGGGACTTTACTATGGCTACACCTTC.

The J gene is TRBJ1-6, the V gene TRBV11-2; D is uncertain. CDR1 is SGHAT and CDR2 is FQNNGV in the germline V gene. V was pared by 5 bases and J by 6 bases, with 17 bases between. The CDR3 totals 16 residues. The CDR3 coding sequence is TGTGCCAGCAGCCCAGACGGGGTGGGCGTTAATTCACCCCTCCACTTT. Its protein is CASSPDGVGVNSPLHF.

This CDR3 reads CASTSSGVTYNEQFF. The CDR3, as DNA: TGTGCCAGCACCTCTAGCGGGGTCACCTACAATGAGCAGTTCTTC. The chain couples TRBV12-3 or TRBV12-4 to TRBJ2-1, with 9 positions matching TRBD2. The CDR3 has 15 amino acids. V shed 7 bases, J shed 2 bases, and the junction held 6 bases outside the gene matches.

This clonotype was seen ten or more times. V is TRBV6-1 and J is TRBJ2-5; D is unresolved. With 8 bases removed from V and 1 base from J, the gap between germline ends came to 11 bases. The CDR3 runs to 13 residues. The germline CDR1 and CDR2 sequences are MNHNS and SASEGT. The CDR3 reads CASSRTVQETQYF. The CDR3 bases are TGTGCCAGCTCACGAACAGTCCAAGAGACCCAGTACTTC.

The sample holds a few counts of this clonotype. The chain joins TRBV20-1 to TRBJ1-1; no firm D call. V was clipped by 0 bases and J by 4 bases, with 15 bases between them. CDR3 length: 15 amino acids. Looked up from germline, CDR1 is DFQATT and CDR2 is SNEGSKA (reference sequence). CDR3 in amino acids: CSARDSRSGGTEAFF. Here the CDR3 DNA reads TGCAGTGCTAGAGATAGTAGGAGTGGTGGCACTGAAGCTTTCTTT.

There are a few counts of this clonotype. This chain connects TRBV6-1 to TRBJ2-2; no clear D gene. V was pared by 3 bases and J by 0 bases, with 11 bases between. Germline-derived CDR1 and CDR2 are MNHNS and SASEGT. The CDR3 has 16 amino acids. The CDR3 region is CASSDKLAANTGELFF. The CDR3 coding sequence is TGTGCCAGCAGTGATAAGCTGGCCGCGAACACCGGGGAGCTGTTTTTT.

The chain has TRBV5-5 and TRBJ2-2, with D possibly TRBD1 on 5 matching bases. This CDR3 spans 16 amino acids. Trimming pared 0 bases from V and 5 bases from J, leaving 14 bases between. Germline-derived CDR1 and CDR2 are SGHKS and YYEKEE (reference sequence). CDR3 in amino acids: CASSLALGLRTGELFF. The CDR3 DNA reads as TGTGCCAGCAGCTTGGCGCTGGGGCTGAGGACCGGGGAGCTGTTTTTT.

This clonotype has more than one count but fewer than ten. V gene TRBV12-3 or TRBV12-4 combines with J gene TRBJ2-7; D is perhaps TRBD2 (5 bases). There are 14 residues in the CDR3. V lost 3 bases to trimming and J lost 2 bases, with 11 bases between them. CDR3 nucleotides: TGTGCCAGCAGTTTTGAGGGATATACCTACGAGCAGTACTTC. Translating it yields CASSFEGYTYEQYF.

This clonotype was found many times. The chain is built from TRBV5-1 and TRBJ2-3; 9 positions agree with TRBD1. In germline, CDR1 is SGHRS, CDR2 YFSETQ. With V trimmed by 3 bases and J by 0 bases, 2 bases remained unmatched. The CDR3 has 15 residues. This chain's CDR3 is CASSYGQGSTDTQYF. The CDR3 DNA follows: TGCGCCAGCAGCTATGGACAGGGGAGCACAGATACGCAGTATTTT.